These 8 T cell receptor beta chains were all obtained from the same sample, sequenced in a study of blood T cell repertoires in COVID-19 (dated by TCRdb to 2019 to 2021). Libraries were prepared through the immunoSEQ multiplex PCR assay. Drawn from immuneACCESS, this table holds only the in-frame rearrangements with V and J called that TCRdb kept. Clones are partly lost; checked studies trace under half to an unresolved V gene and leave the rest unexplained. Present in this sample are around 250,000 clones, approximately 80% of which were seen just once. Around 2% of the sample belongs to the ten largest clones. Input material: peripheral blood. The receptors were gathered from a woman at least 80 years old with acute or convalescent COVID-19.

This clone was seen once. The chain links TRBV4-1 to TRBJ2-1, with TRBD2 identical over 11 bases. This CDR3 region has 17 residues. Germline V lookup: CDR1 MGHRA, CDR2 YSYEKL. J was trimmed by 6 bases and V by 0 bases; bases with no gene match: 7. CDR3 sequence reads: CASSQDQLAGASNEQFF. CDR3 nucleotide sequence: TGCGCCAGCAGCCAAGATCAACTAGCGGGGGCCTCCAATGAGCAGTTCTTC.

The chain uses TRBV19 and TRBJ2-1; the D gene is possibly TRBD1 (5 bases). Trimming cost V 6 bases and J 0 bases, with 12 bases left between them. Germline values: CDR1 LNHDA, CDR2 SQIVND (reference sequence). The CDR3 extends over 15 amino acids. Here the CDR3 reads CASRARRGSYNEQFF. The CDR3 DNA follows: TGTGCCAGTAGGGCGAGAAGGGGCTCCTACAATGAGCAGTTCTTC.

V is TRBV3-1 (or the pseudogene TRBV3-2) and J is TRBJ2-5, with D possibly matching TRBD2 (5 bases). The CDR3 is made up of 16 amino acids. Germline V gives CDR1 LGHDT, CDR2 YNNKEL (reference sequence). The V gene lost 0 bases and the J gene lost 6 bases, with 17 bases spanning the gap. The CDR3 is CASSQDPGNLGKTQYF. The CDR3 DNA sequence: TGTGCCAGCAGCCAAGACCCCGGGAACTTGGGGAAGACCCAGTACTTC.

This rearrangement joins TRBV3-1 (or the pseudogene TRBV3-2) to TRBJ1-1; D remains unclear. V dropped 6 bases and J dropped 4 bases, with 12 bases sitting between them. The germline gives CDR1 LGHDT, CDR2 YNNKEL (reference sequence). The CDR3 loop spans 13 amino acids. CDR3 bases: TGTGCCAGCAGACAAACGCGGGGCACTGAAGCTTTCTTT. Its protein product is CASRQTRGTEAFF.

The chain couples TRBV2 to TRBJ2-2; D gene ambiguous. Germline CDR1 reads SNHLY; CDR2 reads FYNNEI. The CDR3 length is 15 residues. Trimming removed 2 bases at V and 0 bases at J, with 7 bases between. The CDR3 DNA reads as TGTGCCAGCAGTGAACGCGTCCCGAACACCGGGGAGCTGTTTTTT. As protein: CASSERVPNTGELFF.

This clone was seen ten or more times. J is TRBJ1-6 and V is TRBV18; 9 nucleotides align to TRBD1. CDR1 and CDR2 from the germline V gene are KGHSH and LQKENI. The V segment lost 1 base and the J segment 8 bases; nucleotides outside the gene matches: 3. The CDR3 extends over 15 amino acids. The CDR3 region is CASSPRGQGDSPLHF. The DNA for the CDR3 is TGTGCCAGCTCACCACGGGGACAGGGAGATTCACCCCTCCACTTT.

CDR3 DNA: TGTGCCAGCAGCTTTCGACGGGGGTTGAACACTGAAGCTTTCTTT. Protein: CASSFRRGLNTEAFF. This sequence joins TRBV5-5 and TRBJ1-1, with D tentatively TRBD1 (5 bases). The CDR3 extends over 15 amino acids. Germline V gene sequence: CDR1 SGHKS, CDR2 YYEKEE (reference sequence). The ends were cut back, 2 bases at V and 0 bases at J, with 11 bases in the middle.

Only a few counts were recorded for this clone. The chain joins TRBV29-1 to TRBJ1-1, with a tentative D call TRBD1 (6 bases). Germline V CDR1 and CDR2: SQVTM, ANQGSEA. The CDR3 consists of 13 residues. Trimming stripped 6 bases from V and 4 bases from J, with 15 bases between. CDR3 nucleotides: TGCAGCGTGTCTCAGGGGCCGTCCACTGAAGCTTTCTTT. Protein sequence: CSVSQGPSTEAFF. The entire variable domain, with the rest obtained from reference TRBV29-1 and TRBJ1-1, is as follows: SAVISQKPSRDICQRGTSLTIQCQVDSQVTMMFWYRQQPGQSLTLIATANQGSEATYESGFVIDKFPISRPNLTFSTLTVSNMSPEDSSIYLCSVSQGPSTEAFFGQGTRLTVV.